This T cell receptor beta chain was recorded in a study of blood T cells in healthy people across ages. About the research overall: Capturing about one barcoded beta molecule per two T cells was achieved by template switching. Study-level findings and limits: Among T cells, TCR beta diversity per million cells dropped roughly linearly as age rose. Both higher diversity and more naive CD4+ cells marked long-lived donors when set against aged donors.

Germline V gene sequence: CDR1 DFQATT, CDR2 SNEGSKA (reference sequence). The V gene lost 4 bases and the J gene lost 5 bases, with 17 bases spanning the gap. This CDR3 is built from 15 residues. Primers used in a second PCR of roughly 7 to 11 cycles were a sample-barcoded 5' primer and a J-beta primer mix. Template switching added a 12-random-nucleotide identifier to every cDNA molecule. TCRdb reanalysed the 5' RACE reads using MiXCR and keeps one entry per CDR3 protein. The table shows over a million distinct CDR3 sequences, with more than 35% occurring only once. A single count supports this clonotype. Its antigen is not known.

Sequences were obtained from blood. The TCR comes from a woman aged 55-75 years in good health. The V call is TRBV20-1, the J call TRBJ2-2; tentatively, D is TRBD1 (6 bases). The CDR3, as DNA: TGCAGTGCTAAAGAACCGGGACACCTGACCGGGGAGCTGTTTTTT. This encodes CSAKEPGHLTGELFF.